Reported below is one T cell receptor (beta chain). A second PCR of 7 to 11 cycles used a sample-barcoded 5' primer and a J-beta primer mix. TCRdb re-called the 5' RACE reads through MiXCR, storing one row per CDR3 protein. The table lists around 710,000 distinct CDR3 sequences, approximately 43% of them singletons. The record originates from a study of blood T cells in healthy people across ages. The source is an older woman in good health. Source material: blood.

The CDR3 DNA reads TGTGCCAGCAGCTCAGCCCCTTCTAGGGGACCGGGCGGCTCGAGCTCCTACAATGAGCAGTACTTC. Translation gives CASSSAPSRGPGGSSSYNEQYF. The chain carries TRBV7-2 and TRBJ2-1, with D tentatively TRBD1 or TRBD2 (5 bases each). The last part of the DNA fits TRBJ2-7 better; the J call may be wrong. Germline CDR1 and CDR2: SGHTA and FQGNSA. The CDR3 has 22 amino acids.